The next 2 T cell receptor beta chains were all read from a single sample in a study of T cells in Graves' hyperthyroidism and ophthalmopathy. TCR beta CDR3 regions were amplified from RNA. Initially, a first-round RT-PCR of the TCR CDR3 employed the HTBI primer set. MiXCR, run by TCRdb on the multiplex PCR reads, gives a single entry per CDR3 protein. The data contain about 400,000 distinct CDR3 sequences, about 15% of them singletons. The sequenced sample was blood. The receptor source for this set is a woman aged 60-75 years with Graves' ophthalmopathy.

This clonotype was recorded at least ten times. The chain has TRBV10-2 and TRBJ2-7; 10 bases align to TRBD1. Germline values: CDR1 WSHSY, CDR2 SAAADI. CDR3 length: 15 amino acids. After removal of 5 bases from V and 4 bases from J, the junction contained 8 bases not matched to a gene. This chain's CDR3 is CASSNRTGGKYEQYF. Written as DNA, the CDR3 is TGCGCCAGCAGTAACCGGACAGGGGGAAAATACGAGCAGTACTTC.

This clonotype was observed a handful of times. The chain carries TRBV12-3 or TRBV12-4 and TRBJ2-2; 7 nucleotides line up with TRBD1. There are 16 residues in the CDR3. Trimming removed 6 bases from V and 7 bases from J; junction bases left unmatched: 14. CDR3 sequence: CASSYSDRVNSGELFF. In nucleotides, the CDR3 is TGTGCCAGCAGCTACTCTGACAGGGTTAATAGCGGGGAGCTGTTTTTT.